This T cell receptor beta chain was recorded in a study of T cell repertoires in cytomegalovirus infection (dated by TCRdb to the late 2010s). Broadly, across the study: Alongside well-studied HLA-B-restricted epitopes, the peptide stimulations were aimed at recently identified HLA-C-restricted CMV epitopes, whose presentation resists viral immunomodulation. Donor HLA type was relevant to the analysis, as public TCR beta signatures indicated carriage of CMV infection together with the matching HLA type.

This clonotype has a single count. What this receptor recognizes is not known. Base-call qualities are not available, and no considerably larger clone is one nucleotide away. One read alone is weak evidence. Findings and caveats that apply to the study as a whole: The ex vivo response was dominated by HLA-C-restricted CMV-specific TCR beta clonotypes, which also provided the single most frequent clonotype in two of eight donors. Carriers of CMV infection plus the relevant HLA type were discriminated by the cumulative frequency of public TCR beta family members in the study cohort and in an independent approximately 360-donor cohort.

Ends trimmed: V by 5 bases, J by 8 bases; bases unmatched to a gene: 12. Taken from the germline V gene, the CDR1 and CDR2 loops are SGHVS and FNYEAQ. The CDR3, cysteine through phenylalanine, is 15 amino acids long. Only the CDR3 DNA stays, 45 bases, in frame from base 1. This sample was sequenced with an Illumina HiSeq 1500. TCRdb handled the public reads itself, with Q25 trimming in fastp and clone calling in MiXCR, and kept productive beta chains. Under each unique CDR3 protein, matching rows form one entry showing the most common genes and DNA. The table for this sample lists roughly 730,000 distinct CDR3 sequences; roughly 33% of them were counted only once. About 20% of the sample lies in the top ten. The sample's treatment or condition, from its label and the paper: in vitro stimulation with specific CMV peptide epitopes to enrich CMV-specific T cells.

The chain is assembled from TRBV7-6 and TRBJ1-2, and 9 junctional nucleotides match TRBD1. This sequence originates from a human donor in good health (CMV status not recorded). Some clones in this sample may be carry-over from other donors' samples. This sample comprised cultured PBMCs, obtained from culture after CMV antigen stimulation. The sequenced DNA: TGTGCCAGCAGCATTTCGACAGGGGGGTTTTGGGGCTACACCTTC. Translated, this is CASSISTGGFWGYTF.